The T cell receptor beta chain described here comes from a study of CD4 T cells in relation to SARS-CoV-2 and coronaviruses. Study information: TCR beta CDR3s were sequenced after roughly ten-day antigen culture of PBMCs. General observations from the study: Around 60% of donors had memory CD4+ clonotypes crossrecognizing SARS-CoV-2 and common cold coronavirus spike. No crossreactivity against non-spike viral proteins was tested here. Compared with monoreactive clones, crossreactive clones showed significantly weaker SARS-CoV-2 expansion.

In this sample, this clone turned up a few times. What it binds is unknown. Unexposed donor CD4+ T cells date from about 2011-2018, before the COVID-19 pandemic. The cells were cultured for under 13 days before CD4+ T cells were isolated. Assay: immunoSEQ multiplex PCR; the TCRdb copy retains only in-frame clones and omits some. The data contain 20,000 to 25,000 clones, over 70% of them seen just once; the ten biggest clones take up roughly a sixth. From germline, CDR1 is SGHTA and CDR2 FQGTGA. This CDR3 contains 13 residues. V lost 2 bases and J 6 bases, leaving 11 bases between the germline ends. The receptor was isolated from a human donor in good health. The sample consisted of CD4+ T cells from PBMCs, cultured in vitro. This chain uses TRBV7-3 with TRBJ2-7; D is uncertain. In DNA, the CDR3 is TGTGCCAGCAGCTTAGGTCCTCCGTCCGAGCAGTACTTC. It yields the protein CASSLGPPSEQYF.